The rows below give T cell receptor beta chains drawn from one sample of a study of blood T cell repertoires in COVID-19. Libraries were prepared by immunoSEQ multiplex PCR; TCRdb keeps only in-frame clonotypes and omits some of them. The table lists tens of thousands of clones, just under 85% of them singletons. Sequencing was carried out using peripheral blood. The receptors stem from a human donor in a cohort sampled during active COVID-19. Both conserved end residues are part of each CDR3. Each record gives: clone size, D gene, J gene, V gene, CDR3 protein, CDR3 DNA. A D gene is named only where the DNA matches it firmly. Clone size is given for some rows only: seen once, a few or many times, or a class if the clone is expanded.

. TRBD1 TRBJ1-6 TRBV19 CASRVRDRNSPLHF TGTGCCAGTAGGGTCCGGGACAGGAATTCACCCCTCCACTTT
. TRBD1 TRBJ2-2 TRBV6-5 CASSYTTGSGELFF TGTGCCAGCAGTTACACGACAGGGTCCGGGGAGCTGTTTTTT
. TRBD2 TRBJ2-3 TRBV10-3 CAISEPASGASTDTQYF TGTGCCATCAGTGAGCCCGCTAGCGGAGCGAGCACAGATACGCAGTATTTT
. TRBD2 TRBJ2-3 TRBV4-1 CASSQEGRAALDTQYF TGCGCCAGCAGCCAAGAGGGGAGGGCAGCCCTAGATACGCAGTATTTT
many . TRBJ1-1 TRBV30 CAWRKGVSGSTEAFF TGTGCCTGGAGAAAAGGGGTTAGTGGTAGCACTGAAGCTTTCTTT
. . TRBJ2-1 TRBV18 CASSPTDSNNEQFF TGTGCCAGCTCACCAACCGATAGCAACAATGAGCAGTTCTTC
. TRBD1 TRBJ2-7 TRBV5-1 CASSLARDRAEQYF TGCGCCAGCAGCTTGGCGCGGGACAGGGCCGAGCAGTACTTC
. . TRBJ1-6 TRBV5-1 CASSLGRLDSPLHF TGCGCCAGCAGCTTGGGCAGGTTGGATTCACCCCTCCACTTT
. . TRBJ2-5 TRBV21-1 CASSLLRTPEVETQYF TGTGCCAGCAGCCTCTTAAGGACCCCGGAGGTCGAGACCCAGTACTTC
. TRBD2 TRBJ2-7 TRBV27 CASSGRGSRSVEQYF TGTGCCAGCAGTGGGCGCGGGAGCCGCTCGGTGGAGCAGTACTTC